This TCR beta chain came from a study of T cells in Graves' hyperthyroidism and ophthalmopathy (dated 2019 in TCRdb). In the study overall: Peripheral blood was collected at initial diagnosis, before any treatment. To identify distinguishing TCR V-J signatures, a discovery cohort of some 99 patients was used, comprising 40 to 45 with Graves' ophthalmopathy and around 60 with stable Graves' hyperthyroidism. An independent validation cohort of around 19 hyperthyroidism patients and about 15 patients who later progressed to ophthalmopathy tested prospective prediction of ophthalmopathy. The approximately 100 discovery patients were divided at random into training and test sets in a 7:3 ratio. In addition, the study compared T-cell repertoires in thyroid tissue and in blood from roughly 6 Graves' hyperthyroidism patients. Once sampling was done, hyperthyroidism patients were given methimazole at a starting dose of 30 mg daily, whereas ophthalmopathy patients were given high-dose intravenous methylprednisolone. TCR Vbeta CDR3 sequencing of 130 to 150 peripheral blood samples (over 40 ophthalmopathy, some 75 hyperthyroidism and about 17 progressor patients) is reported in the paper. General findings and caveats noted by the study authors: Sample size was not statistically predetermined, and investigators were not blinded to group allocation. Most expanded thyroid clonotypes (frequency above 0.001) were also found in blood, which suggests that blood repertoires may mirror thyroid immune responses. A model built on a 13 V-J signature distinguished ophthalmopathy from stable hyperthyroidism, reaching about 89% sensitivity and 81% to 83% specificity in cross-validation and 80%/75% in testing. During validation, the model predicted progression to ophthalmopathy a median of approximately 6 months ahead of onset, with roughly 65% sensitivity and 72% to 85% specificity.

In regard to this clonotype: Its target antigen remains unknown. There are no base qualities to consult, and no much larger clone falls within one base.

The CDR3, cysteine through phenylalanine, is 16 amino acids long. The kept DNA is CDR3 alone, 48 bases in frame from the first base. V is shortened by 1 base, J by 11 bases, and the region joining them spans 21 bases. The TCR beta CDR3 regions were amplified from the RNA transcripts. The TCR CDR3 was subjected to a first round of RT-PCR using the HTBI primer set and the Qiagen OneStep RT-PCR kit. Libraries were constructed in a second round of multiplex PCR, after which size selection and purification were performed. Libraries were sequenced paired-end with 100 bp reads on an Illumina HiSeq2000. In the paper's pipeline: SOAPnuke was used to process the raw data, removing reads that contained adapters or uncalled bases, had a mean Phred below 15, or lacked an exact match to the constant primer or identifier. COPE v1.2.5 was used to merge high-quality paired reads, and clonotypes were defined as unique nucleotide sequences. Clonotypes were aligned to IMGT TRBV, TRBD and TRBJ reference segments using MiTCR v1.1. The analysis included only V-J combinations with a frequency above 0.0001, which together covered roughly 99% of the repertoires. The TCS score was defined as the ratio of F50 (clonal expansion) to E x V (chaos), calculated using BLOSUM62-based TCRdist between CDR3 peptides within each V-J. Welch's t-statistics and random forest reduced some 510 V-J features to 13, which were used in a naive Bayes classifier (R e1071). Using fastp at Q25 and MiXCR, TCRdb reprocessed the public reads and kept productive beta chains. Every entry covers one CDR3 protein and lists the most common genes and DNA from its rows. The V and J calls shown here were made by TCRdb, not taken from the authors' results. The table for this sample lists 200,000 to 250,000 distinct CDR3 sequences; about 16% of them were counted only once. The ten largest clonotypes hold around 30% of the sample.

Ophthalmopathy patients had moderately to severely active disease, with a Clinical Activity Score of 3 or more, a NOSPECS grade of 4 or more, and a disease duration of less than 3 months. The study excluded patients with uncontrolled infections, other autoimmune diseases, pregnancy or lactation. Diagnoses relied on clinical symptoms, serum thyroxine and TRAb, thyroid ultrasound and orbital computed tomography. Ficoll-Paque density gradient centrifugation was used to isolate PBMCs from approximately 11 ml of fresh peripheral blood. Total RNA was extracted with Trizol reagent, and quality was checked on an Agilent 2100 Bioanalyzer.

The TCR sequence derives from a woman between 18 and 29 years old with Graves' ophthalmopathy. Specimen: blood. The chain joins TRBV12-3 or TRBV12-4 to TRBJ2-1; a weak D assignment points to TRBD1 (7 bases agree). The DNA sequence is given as TGTGCCAGCAGTTTAGAGGGGGGACAGTTTTCCGCCAAGCAGTTCTTC. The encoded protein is CASSLEGGQFSAKQFF.